The sequence of this TCR beta chain was determined in a study of blood T cell repertoires in COVID-19. This clone was recorded only once. Generated by immunoSEQ multiplex PCR, the TCRdb table keeps only in-frame clones and is missing some. The sample consists of fewer than 200,000 clones, 60% to 80% of them appearing once. Trimming took off 5 bases at V and 2 bases at J, with 10 bases between the two ends. The germline gives CDR1 MNHEY, CDR2 SMNVEV (reference sequence). The CDR3 is 13 residues long. The chain combines TRBV27 with TRBJ2-7; D remains ambiguous. The sequenced sample consisted of peripheral blood. The TCR originated in a woman aged 70-85 years with acute or convalescent COVID-19. The CDR3 region has the DNA TGTGCCAGCAGTCCGAATGGGCCCTACGAGCAGTACTTC. Amino acids: CASSPNGPYEQYF.